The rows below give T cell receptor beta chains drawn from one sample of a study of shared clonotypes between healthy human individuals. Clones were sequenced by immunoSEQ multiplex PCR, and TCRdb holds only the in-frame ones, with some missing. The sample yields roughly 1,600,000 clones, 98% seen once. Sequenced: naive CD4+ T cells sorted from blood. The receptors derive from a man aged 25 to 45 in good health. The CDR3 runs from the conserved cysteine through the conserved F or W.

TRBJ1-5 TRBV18 CASSRGRDKNQPQHF
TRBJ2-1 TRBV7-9 CASSLPSGVAGGRRDEQFF
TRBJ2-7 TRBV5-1 CASRRTSDYEQYF
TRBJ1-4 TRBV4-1 CASSQGQGNEKLFF
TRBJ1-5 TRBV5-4 CASSEQGNSNQPQHF
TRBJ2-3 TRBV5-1 CASSLAVGTDTQYF
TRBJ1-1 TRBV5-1 CASSLIQGAINTEAFF
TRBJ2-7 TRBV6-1 CASSEPGGISYEQYF
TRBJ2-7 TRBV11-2 CASSLDISRSYEQYF
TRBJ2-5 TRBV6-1 CASSFQGTGETQYF
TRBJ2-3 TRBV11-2 CASSSLAGGLGADTQYF
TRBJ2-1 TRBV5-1 CASSSLYNEQFF
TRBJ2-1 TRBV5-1 CASSSRGAGGRNNEQFF
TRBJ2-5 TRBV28 CASSWDWGAKTQYF
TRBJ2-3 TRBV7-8 CASTPRPTSGRGTDTQYF
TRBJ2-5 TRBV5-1 CASTPGLARQETQYF
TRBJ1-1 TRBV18 CASSPIRVLTYTEAFF
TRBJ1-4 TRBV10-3 CAISDGATNEKLFF
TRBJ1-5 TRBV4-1 CASSPRETNQPQHF
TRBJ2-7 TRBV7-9 CASSSQGTHTGQYF
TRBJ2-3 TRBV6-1 CASSESTGAGTQYF
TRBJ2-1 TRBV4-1 CASSQERHQLYNEQFF
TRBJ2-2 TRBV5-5 CASSLEIIFDRINTGELFF
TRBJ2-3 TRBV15 CATSSRPGPSTDTQYF
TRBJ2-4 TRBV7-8 CASSLFSLEDIQYF
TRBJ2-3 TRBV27 CASSLGQGATDTQYF
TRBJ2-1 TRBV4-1 CASSQDGITRQFF
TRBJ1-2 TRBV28 CASSFVYRIIASNYGYTF
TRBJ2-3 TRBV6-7 CASSWTSGDTDTQYF
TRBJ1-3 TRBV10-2 CASRGTASGNTIYF
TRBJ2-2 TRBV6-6 CASSPGTGVDTGELFF
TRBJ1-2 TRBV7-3 CASSLTGGLGYGYTF
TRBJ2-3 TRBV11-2 CASSTGTSGVGTDTQYF
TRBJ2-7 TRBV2 CASSFEQGYEQYF
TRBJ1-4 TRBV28 CASSGTGGRIEKLFF
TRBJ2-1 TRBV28 CASSFLGNNEQFF
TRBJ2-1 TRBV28 CASSRLAGEYNEQFF
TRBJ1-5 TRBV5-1 CASSLDVGYLPQHF
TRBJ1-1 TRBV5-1 CASSLGSGPLNTEAFF
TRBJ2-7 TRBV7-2 CASSLATRYEQYF
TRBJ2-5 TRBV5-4 CASSLGAGFQETQYF
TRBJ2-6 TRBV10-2 CATQPAGANVLTF
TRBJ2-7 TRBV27 CARSYEQYF
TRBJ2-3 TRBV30 CAWAFGYTDTQYF
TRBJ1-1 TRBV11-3 CASSGQGTEAFF
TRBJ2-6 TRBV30 CAWSSTGVVSGANVLTF
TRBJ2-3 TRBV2 CASSEASLPYTDTQYF
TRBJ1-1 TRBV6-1 CASSEELGRMNTEAFF
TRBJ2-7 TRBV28 CASSPGGGGLRGVHEQYF
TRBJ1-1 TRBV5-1 CASSWGPGTGADTEAFF
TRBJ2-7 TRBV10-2 CASSGAGTVYEQYF
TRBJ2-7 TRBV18 CASSPGGQGEDEQYF
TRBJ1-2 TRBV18 CASSPDSNYGYTF